The rows below give T cell receptor beta chains drawn from one sample of a study of OX40 agonist ivuxolimab in advanced cancers. The assay was immunoSEQ multiplex PCR, and TCRdb's table has in-frame clones only and misses some. The table has tens of thousands of clones, approximately 91% seen once. Sequencing was performed on CD4+ or CD8+ T cells sorted from blood, taken in a trial of the OX40 agonist ivuxolimab. The receptors derive from an adult with an advanced solid tumor such as melanoma, head and neck, liver or kidney cancer. CDR3s include the opening cysteine and the closing phenylalanine or tryptophan. The order of the fields is J gene, clone size, D gene, V gene, CDR3 protein, CDR3 DNA. The D gene is left open where the match is weak. The size of a clone is reported for some rows only, either as once, few or many, or as a class for expanded clones.

TRBJ2-5,-,-,TRBV14,CASSQRLPGETQYF,TGTGCCAGCAGCCAAAGACTCCCAGGGGAGACCCAGTACTTC
TRBJ2-2,-,-,TRBV18,CASSPVGHTGELFF,TGTGCCAGCTCACCAGTCGGACACACCGGGGAGCTGTTTTTT
TRBJ2-7,few,-,TRBV7-6,CASSKGHLKEQYF,TGTGCCAGCAGCAAGGGACACCTAAAAGAGCAGTACTTC
TRBJ1-1,-,TRBD1,TRBV5-1,CASSHQGAQGPEAFF,TGCGCCAGCAGCCATCAGGGGGCCCAAGGCCCTGAAGCTTTCTTT
TRBJ1-1,-,TRBD1,TRBV6-5,CASSYSGQGGEAFF,TGTGCCAGCAGTTACTCGGGACAGGGGGGAGAAGCTTTCTTT
TRBJ2-3,-,-,TRBV5-4,CASSLAGSGPTAADTQYF,TGTGCCAGCAGCTTGGCCGGATCCGGACCGACAGCGGCAGATACGCAGTATTTT
TRBJ1-5,-,-,TRBV15,CATSRSDRRSGGMPQHF,TGTGCCACCAGCAGATCGGACCGCCGGTCGGGGGGGATGCCCCAGCATTTT
TRBJ1-1,-,-,TRBV30,CAWIPGVWNTEAFF,TGTGCCTGGATACCAGGGGTCTGGAACACTGAAGCGTTCTTT
TRBJ1-3,-,TRBD1,TRBV6-1,CASSVQGAGGSGNTIYF,TGTGCCAGCAGTGTACAGGGGGCAGGCGGCTCTGGAAACACCATATATTTT
TRBJ2-1,-,-,TRBV30,CARGTVGGQFF,TGTGCACGCGGGACCGTAGGTGGGCAGTTCTTC
TRBJ1-4,-,-,TRBV19,CASSRQAGTPNEKLFF,TGTGCCAGTAGTCGACAGGCCGGGACACCCAATGAAAAACTGTTTTTT
TRBJ1-1,few,-,TRBV2,CASSEGRNTEAFF,TGTGCCAGCAGTGAAGGCAGAAACACTGAAGCTTTCTTT
TRBJ2-3,-,-,TRBV10-1,CASSDSGGGASTDTQYF,TGCGCCAGCAGTGACTCCGGTGGGGGGGCTAGCACAGATACGCAGTATTTT
TRBJ2-7,-,TRBD1,TRBV6-5,CATLGQGAYEQYF,TGTGCCACCCTGGGACAGGGGGCTTACGAGCAGTACTTC
TRBJ1-2,few,-,TRBV11-2,CASSLAGNYGYTF,TGTGCCAGCAGCTTAGCAGGGAACTATGGCTACACCTTC
TRBJ2-3,-,-,TRBV9,CASREVLRDTQYF,TGTGCCAGCAGGGAAGTTCTAAGAGATACGCAGTATTTT
TRBJ1-4,-,-,TRBV10-2,CASSDRVNEKLFF,TGCGCCAGCAGTGACAGGGTAAATGAAAAACTGTTTTTT
TRBJ1-4,-,-,TRBV5-6,CASSLGIAPTNEKLFF,TGTGCCAGCAGCTTGGGGATAGCCCCAACTAATGAAAAACTGTTTTTT
TRBJ2-7,-,-,TRBV7-2,CASSLVSRRGAYEQYF,TGTGCCAGCAGCTTGGTTAGTCGGAGGGGGGCCTACGAGCAGTACTTC
TRBJ2-2,few,TRBD2,TRBV7-3,CASSFQAGGPLGTGELFF,TGTGCCAGCAGCTTCCAAGCGGGGGGGCCTCTAGGCACCGGGGAGCTGTTTTTT
TRBJ1-5,-,TRBD1,TRBV28,CASSLIRGANQPQHF,TGTGCCAGCAGTTTAATCAGGGGGGCGAATCAGCCCCAGCATTTT
TRBJ2-2,-,TRBD1,TRBV30,CACWTGGTGELFF,TGTGCCTGTTGGACAGGGGGCACCGGGGAGCTGTTTTTT
TRBJ1-1,few,-,TRBV5-1,CASSSTGSNTEAFF,TGCGCCAGCAGCTCAACAGGGTCCAACACTGAAGCTTTCTTT
TRBJ1-6,-,TRBD1,TRBV11-2,CASSAQTGFGNSPLHF,TGTGCCAGCAGCGCTCAGACAGGGTTTGGTAATTCACCCCTCCACTTT
TRBJ2-1,-,-,TRBV10-3,CAISASGPHEQFF,TGTGCCATCAGCGCTTCGGGCCCTCATGAGCAGTTCTTC
TRBJ1-2,-,-,TRBV21-1,CASSRLQGGDIDYGYTF,TGTGCCAGCAGCAGATTACAGGGGGGGGATATCGACTATGGCTACACCTTC
TRBJ2-7,-,-,TRBV19,CASTQSRQGREEQYF,TGTGCCAGTACCCAATCCAGGCAGGGACGCGAGGAGCAGTACTTC
TRBJ2-7,-,TRBD1,TRBV18,CASSPGQEPYEQYF,TGTGCCAGCTCACCAGGACAGGAGCCCTACGAGCAGTACTTC
TRBJ2-2,-,-,TRBV5-1,CASSRDTGELFF,TGCGCCAGCAGTAGGGATACCGGGGAGCTGTTTTTT
TRBJ2-7,-,TRBD2,TRBV14,CASSENVSGGLLRGGEQYF,TGTGCCAGCAGCGAGAACGTTAGCGGGGGCCTTCTACGAGGGGGCGAGCAGTACTTC
TRBJ2-6,-,TRBD1,TRBV11-2,CASSLAGGASGANVLTF,TGTGCCAGCAGCTTAGCAGGGGGCGCCTCTGGGGCCAACGTCCTGACTTTC
TRBJ2-5,-,TRBD2,TRBV11-2,CASSFLGLAGQQETQYF,TGTGCCAGCAGCTTCCTGGGACTAGCGGGGCAACAAGAGACCCAGTACTTC
TRBJ2-2,-,-,TRBV21-1,CASSNRGGTGELFF,TGTGCCAGCAGCAACCGGGGGGGCACCGGGGAGCTGTTTTTT
TRBJ1-1,-,-,TRBV9,CASSVGRRTEAFF,TGTGCCAGCAGCGTAGGACGGCGCACTGAAGCTTTCTTT
TRBJ1-5,few,-,TRBV2,CASARDDNQPQHF,TGTGCCAGCGCCCGGGACGACAATCAGCCCCAGCATTTT
TRBJ1-4,-,-,TRBV6-6,CASSPRGAGEKLFF,TGTGCCAGCAGCCCTAGGGGGGCAGGCGAAAAACTGTTTTTT
TRBJ2-7,-,-,TRBV25-1,CASSEYSARGDEQYF,TGTGCCAGCAGTGAATATTCGGCCCGGGGCGACGAGCAGTACTTC
TRBJ2-1,-,-,TRBV5-1,CASSLEGAYNEQFF,TGCGCCAGCAGCTTGGAAGGGGCCTACAATGAGCAGTTCTTC
TRBJ2-6,-,-,TRBV30,CAWRTVSGANVLTF,TGTGCCTGGCGTACAGTCTCTGGGGCCAACGTCCTGACTTTC
TRBJ1-2,-,-,TRBV18,CASSPPRGGGYTF,TGTGCCAGCTCACCACCTAGGGGAGGCGGCTACACCTTC
TRBJ1-2,-,-,TRBV6-1,CASSEGVATYGYTF,TGTGCCAGCAGTGAGGGGGTCGCCACCTATGGCTACACCTTC
TRBJ2-5,-,-,TRBV6-1,CASSPDGTQYF,TGTGCCAGCAGTCCCGACGGGACCCAGTACTTC
TRBJ2-2,-,TRBD1,TRBV4-1,CASSQGGRGRTGELFF,TGCGCCAGCAGCCAAGGGGGCAGGGGGCGCACCGGGGAGCTGTTTTTT
TRBJ2-1,-,TRBD2,TRBV30,CAATSGFYEQFF,TGTGCGGCCACTAGCGGTTTCTATGAGCAGTTCTTC
TRBJ1-1,once,TRBD1,TRBV7-9,CASQERGQTEAFF,TGTGCCAGCCAAGAGAGGGGGCAGACTGAAGCTTTCTTT
TRBJ2-7,-,TRBD2,TRBV27,CASSRTSGSYEQYF,TGTGCCAGCAGCCGGACTAGCGGCTCCTACGAGCAGTACTTC
TRBJ2-7,-,-,TRBV11-1,CASSLKVPSYEQYF,TGTGCCAGCAGCTTGAAGGTCCCCTCCTACGAGCAGTACTTC
TRBJ2-2,-,-,TRBV19,CASTFGGGRNTGELFF,TGTGCCAGTACTTTCGGCGGGGGCCGGAACACCGGGGAGCTGTTTTTT
TRBJ1-3,-,-,TRBV6-1,CASSHQPGGNTIYF,TGTGCCAGCAGCCACCAACCCGGGGGAAACACCATATATTTT